These T cell receptor beta chains were read from a single sample in a study of tissue T cells after allogeneic stem cell transplantation. TCRdb's table, derived via immunoSEQ multiplex PCR, lists solely in-frame clones and lacks some. The table records about 3,100 clones, over 70% of them present only once. The sequencing here drew on small intestine tissue, taken at autopsy. Every receptor here comes from a male patient older than 55 with steroid-refractory graft-versus-host disease after an allogeneic stem cell transplant. Some T cells may arise from the graft donor. Both conserved end residues are part of each CDR3. Each record gives: V gene, clone size, J gene, D gene, CDR3 DNA, CDR3 protein. D genes are given only for firm matches. Some rows mark clone size as missing; the rest say once, few, many or name a class of expanded clone.

v_call: TRBV2; clone_size: .; j_call: TRBJ1-2; d_call: .; cdr3_nt: TGTGCCAGCAGTGAAGCAGGGAGGGTTGTATATGGCTACACCTTC; cdr3_aa: CASSEAGRVVYGYTF
v_call: TRBV7-2; clone_size: .; j_call: TRBJ2-7; d_call: TRBD1; cdr3_nt: TGTGCCAGCAGCTTAGCTATACCCGGGACAGGGCGCTCCTACGAGCAGTACTTC; cdr3_aa: CASSLAIPGTGRSYEQYF
v_call: TRBV3-1/TRBV3-2; clone_size: .; j_call: TRBJ2-2; d_call: .; cdr3_nt: TGTGCCAGCAGCCCTTCGAACACCGGGGAGCTGTTTTTT; cdr3_aa: CASSPSNTGELFF
v_call: TRBV5-1; clone_size: .; j_call: TRBJ2-1; d_call: .; cdr3_nt: TGCGCCAGCAGCCCACAGGCTAATGAGCAGTTCTTC; cdr3_aa: CASSPQANEQFF
v_call: TRBV5-1; clone_size: .; j_call: TRBJ1-6; d_call: TRBD1; cdr3_nt: TGCGCCAGCAGCTTAGGAGGGGGCAGTATCTCCTATAATTCACCCCTCCACTTT; cdr3_aa: CASSLGGGSISYNSPLHF
v_call: TRBV5-1; clone_size: once; j_call: TRBJ2-5; d_call: .; cdr3_nt: TGCGCCAGCAGCTTGAGTACCGGCAGCCAAGAGACCCAGTACTTC; cdr3_aa: CASSLSTGSQETQYF
v_call: TRBV27; clone_size: .; j_call: TRBJ2-5; d_call: TRBD2; cdr3_nt: TGTGCCAGCAGTTGGGGCCCAGAGCGGGGGACCCAGTACTTC; cdr3_aa: CASSWGPERGTQYF
v_call: TRBV6-2/TRBV6-3; clone_size: .; j_call: TRBJ2-7; d_call: .; cdr3_nt: TGTGCCAGCAGTTACGTGGGGGGCTCCTACGAGCAGTACTTC; cdr3_aa: CASSYVGGSYEQYF
v_call: TRBV7-2; clone_size: few; j_call: TRBJ1-2; d_call: .; cdr3_nt: TGTGCCAGCAGCTTACCAGGGGCTGACTATGGCTACACCTTC; cdr3_aa: CASSLPGADYGYTF
v_call: TRBV5-4; clone_size: .; j_call: TRBJ2-5; d_call: TRBD2; cdr3_nt: TGTGCCAGCAGCTCCCTAGCGGGGAACCAAGAGACCCAGTACTTC; cdr3_aa: CASSSLAGNQETQYF
v_call: TRBV3-1/TRBV3-2; clone_size: .; j_call: TRBJ2-6; d_call: .; cdr3_nt: TGTGCCAGCAGTCTACCCTCTGGGGCCAACGTCCTGACTTTC; cdr3_aa: CASSLPSGANVLTF
v_call: TRBV6-2/TRBV6-3; clone_size: .; j_call: TRBJ2-7; d_call: TRBD1; cdr3_nt: TGTGCCAGCAGTTTTACAGGGGGCGGCTACGAGCAGTACTTC; cdr3_aa: CASSFTGGGYEQYF
v_call: TRBV28; clone_size: few; j_call: TRBJ1-1; d_call: TRBD1; cdr3_nt: TGTGCCAGCAGGTATACAGGGGATAACACTGAAGCTTTCTTT; cdr3_aa: CASRYTGDNTEAFF
v_call: TRBV6-5; clone_size: few; j_call: TRBJ1-2; d_call: TRBD1; cdr3_nt: TGTGCCAGCATATCCGAGGGGGCATTCTATGGCTACACCTTC; cdr3_aa: CASISEGAFYGYTF
v_call: TRBV2; clone_size: .; j_call: TRBJ1-2; d_call: TRBD1; cdr3_nt: TGTGCCAGCACTAAGAACAGGGGGGCTGAAGGCTACACCTTC; cdr3_aa: CASTKNRGAEGYTF
v_call: TRBV29-1; clone_size: .; j_call: TRBJ1-5; d_call: .; cdr3_nt: TGCAGCGCCGGGTCTCGCGATCAGCCCCAGCATTTT; cdr3_aa: CSAGSRDQPQHF
v_call: TRBV7-8; clone_size: .; j_call: TRBJ2-3; d_call: .; cdr3_nt: TGTGCCAGCAGCGAACAGGTTTCTTGGACAGATACGCAGTATTTT; cdr3_aa: CASSEQVSWTDTQYF
v_call: TRBV30; clone_size: .; j_call: TRBJ2-7; d_call: TRBD1; cdr3_nt: TGTGCCTGGAGTGTACAGGGGGCTAGCTACGAGCAGTACTTC; cdr3_aa: CAWSVQGASYEQYF
v_call: TRBV5-1; clone_size: .; j_call: TRBJ1-2; d_call: .; cdr3_nt: TGCGCCAGCAGCTGGACAGCTACGGACTATGGCTACACCTTC; cdr3_aa: CASSWTATDYGYTF
v_call: TRBV2; clone_size: .; j_call: TRBJ2-1; d_call: TRBD2; cdr3_nt: TGTGCCAGCAGTGTCTGGGAGACTAGCGGGGGGCTAAGCTCCTACAATGAGCAGTTCTTC; cdr3_aa: CASSVWETSGGLSSYNEQFF
v_call: TRBV28; clone_size: .; j_call: TRBJ1-1; d_call: .; cdr3_nt: TGTGCCAGCAGTTTATGGGGTGACGTGACTGAAGCTTTCTTT; cdr3_aa: CASSLWGDVTEAFF
v_call: TRBV7-8; clone_size: .; j_call: TRBJ1-6; d_call: .; cdr3_nt: TGTGCCAGCAGCTTAGGGACCCAGGGATCGAATTCACCCCTCCACTTT; cdr3_aa: CASSLGTQGSNSPLHF
v_call: TRBV10-2; clone_size: once; j_call: TRBJ2-3; d_call: TRBD2; cdr3_nt: TGCGCCAGCAGTGAACAGCGGGGGGGCCTAAAAAGCACAGATACGCAGTATTTT; cdr3_aa: CASSEQRGGLKSTDTQYF
v_call: TRBV5-1; clone_size: .; j_call: TRBJ2-3; d_call: .; cdr3_nt: TGCGCCAGCAGCTTCACAGATACGCAGTATTTT; cdr3_aa: CASSFTDTQYF
v_call: TRBV5-1; clone_size: .; j_call: TRBJ2-2; d_call: .; cdr3_nt: TGCGCCAGCAGCTTGGTGTCAGACACCGGGGAGCTGTTTTTT; cdr3_aa: CASSLVSDTGELFF
v_call: TRBV19; clone_size: .; j_call: TRBJ2-3; d_call: TRBD2; cdr3_nt: TGTGCCAGTAGTATAGCTAGCGGGGCCGGCACAGATACGCAGTATTTT; cdr3_aa: CASSIASGAGTDTQYF
v_call: TRBV28; clone_size: .; j_call: TRBJ2-2; d_call: TRBD2; cdr3_nt: TGTGCCAGCCATAGCGGGGGGGCCTCCCCCGCCGGGGAGCTGTTTTTT; cdr3_aa: CASHSGGASPAGELFF
v_call: TRBV28; clone_size: once; j_call: TRBJ1-1; d_call: TRBD1; cdr3_nt: TGTGCCAGCAGTTTGGGACAGGCGGGTCCCGCTGAAGCTTTCTTT; cdr3_aa: CASSLGQAGPAEAFF
v_call: TRBV21-1; clone_size: .; j_call: TRBJ2-3; d_call: .; cdr3_nt: TGTGCCAGCAGGACAGACCAGTCCCAACAGGGGGCTTTTCAGGCCCTGGTAACAGATACGCAGTATTTT; cdr3_aa: CASRTDQSQQGAFQALVTDTQYF